Listed below are T cell receptor beta chains from one sample, sequenced in a study of cytomegalovirus exposure and HLA in healthy donors. Profiled with immunoSEQ multiplex PCR; TCRdb holds only in-frame clones, not every one. The table for this sample gives roughly 51,000 clones. The sample comprised PBMCs. The receptors here all came from a woman aged 45-65 years in good health and CMV-seropositive. CDR3s include the opening cysteine and the closing phenylalanine or tryptophan. The order of the fields is J gene, V gene, D gene, CDR3 DNA, CDR3 protein. The D gene is left open where the match is weak.

>TRBJ2-2|TRBV2|TRBD2
TGTGCCAGACGGGGGACTAGCGGAAACACCGGGGAGCTGTTTTTT
CARRGTSGNTGELFF
>TRBJ2-3|TRBV5-4|TRBD2
TGTGCCAGCAGCTTGGCGGGTGGGAGGGCAGATACGCAGTATTTT
CASSLAGGRADTQYF
>TRBJ2-5|TRBV28|TRBD2
TGTGCCAGCAGGGGACGACTAGCGCCTCAAGAGACCCAGTACTTC
CASRGRLAPQETQYF
>TRBJ1-5|TRBV4-1|.
TGCGCCAGCAGCCCACTCGGGGGGAGGGGTCAGCCCCAGCATTTT
CASSPLGGRGQPQHF
>TRBJ2-5|TRBV7-2|.
TGTGCCAGCAGCTTAGGCGTCTCGCGGGGACAAGAGACCCAGTACTTC
CASSLGVSRGQETQYF
>TRBJ2-1|TRBV30|.
TGTGCCTGGAGTGTACGGGGGATACCCTACAATGAGCAGTTCTTC
CAWSVRGIPYNEQFF
>TRBJ2-1|TRBV19|TRBD2
TGTGCCAGTAGTCCGAGGTCGAGCGGGAGAAAAGATGAGCAGTTCTTC
CASSPRSSGRKDEQFF
>TRBJ1-1|TRBV5-6|.
TGTGCCAGCAGCTTGATTGGGGGGGAGAACACTGAAGCTTTCTTT
CASSLIGGENTEAFF
>TRBJ2-6|TRBV5-1|.
TGCGCCAGCAAGGGCGGGACCACAGGGGCCAACGTCCTGACTTTC
CASKGGTTGANVLTF
>TRBJ2-7|TRBV30|TRBD1
TGTGCCTGGAGTGGACAGGGCTACGAGCAGTACTTC
CAWSGQGYEQYF
>TRBJ1-1|TRBV13|.
TGTGCTTTAAGCCAGGGAGGAGGATGGTTCCCTCAGAACACTGAAGCTTTCTTT
CALSQGGGWFPQNTEAFF
>TRBJ2-5|TRBV18|TRBD1
TGTGCCAGCTCATCACAGGGGGAGGAGACCCAGTACTTC
CASSSQGEETQYF
>TRBJ1-1|TRBV10-3|TRBD1
TGTGCCATCAGAGGGACAGGGACCATGAACACTGAAGCTTTCTTT
CAIRGTGTMNTEAFF
>TRBJ1-2|TRBV5-1|.
TGCGCCAGCACCCTACAGGGAAGAAATGGCTACACCTTC
CASTLQGRNGYTF
>TRBJ2-7|TRBV7-2|.
TGTGCCAGCAGCCCCGCGGGCCCCTACGAGCAGTACTTC
CASSPAGPYEQYF
>TRBJ2-1|TRBV4-1|.
TGCGCCAGCAAATGGAGGAATGAGCAGTTCTTC
CASKWRNEQFF
>TRBJ1-2|TRBV5-8|TRBD1
TGTGCCAGCAGCCAGGGACAGGCCTATGGCTACACCTTC
CASSQGQAYGYTF
>TRBJ2-3|TRBV2|TRBD2
TGTGCCAGCACACTAGCGGGGAACACAGATACGCAGTATTTT
CASTLAGNTDTQYF
>TRBJ2-7|TRBV27|.
TGTGCCAGCAGTTTAAGACAGAACTACGAGCAGTACTTC
CASSLRQNYEQYF
>TRBJ2-3|TRBV27|.
TGTGCCAGCAGACGGGGTGCCGGTCTCACAGATACGCAGTATTTT
CASRRGAGLTDTQYF
>TRBJ1-5|TRBV19|.
TGTGCCAGTAGACTCAGGGGAGGCAATCAGCCCCAGCATTTT
CASRLRGGNQPQHF
>TRBJ2-2|TRBV4-1|.
TGCGCCAGCAGCCAAGATAGCCCCCCCACCACCGGGGAGCTGTTTTTT
CASSQDSPPTTGELFF
>TRBJ1-5|TRBV29-1|.
TGCAGCGTTGCGGAGGGCAGGCAGCCCCAGCATTTT
CSVAEGRQPQHF
>TRBJ1-1|TRBV19|.
TGTGCCAGTAGTACGCGTCTTAGCTATAACACTGAAGCTTTCTTT
CASSTRLSYNTEAFF
>TRBJ2-5|TRBV28|.
TGTGCCAGCCGCCAGGGTACCTACGAGCAATACTTC
CASRQGTYEQYF
>TRBJ1-6|TRBV9|.
TGTGCCAGCAGCCCTCAGGGTGGTAATAATTCACCCCTCCACTTT
CASSPQGGNNSPLHF
>TRBJ1-1|TRBV18|TRBD1
TGTGCCAGCTCACACTTCACAGGGGGCCCTTCGAAAGCTTTCTTT
CASSHFTGGPSKAFF
>TRBJ2-3|TRBV5-8|TRBD1
TGTGCCACCCGGTGGAGGGACAGGGGATTTGGTACGCAGTATTTT
CATRWRDRGFGTQYF
>TRBJ2-3|TRBV5-1|TRBD2
TGCGCCAGCAGCGAGACTAGCGGGAGGGATACGCAGTATTTT
CASSETSGRDTQYF
>TRBJ1-5|TRBV7-2|.
TGTGCCAGCAGCTTATGGGTAGGGGTAAATCAGCCCCAGCATTTT
CASSLWVGVNQPQHF
>TRBJ2-1|TRBV30|TRBD2
TGTGCCTGGAGTCTACTAGCGGGAGGGAACAATGAGCAGTTCTTC
CAWSLLAGGNNEQFF
>TRBJ2-7|TRBV18|TRBD1
TGTGCCAGCTCACGGGGACAGGGGGACGAGCAGTACTTC
CASSRGQGDEQYF
>TRBJ1-4|TRBV5-1|.
TGCGCCAGCAGCTTGCTCCCTTCTAATGAAAAACTGTTTTTT
CASSLLPSNEKLFF
>TRBJ1-5|TRBV4-2|.
TGTGTCAGCAGCCAAGAAGCGGGTGGTCAGCCCCAGCATTTT
CVSSQEAGGQPQHF
>TRBJ2-7|TRBV5-1|TRBD1
TGCGCCAGCAGCTGGACAGGGGGGGCCTACGAGCAGTACTTC
CASSWTGGAYEQYF
>TRBJ2-3|TRBV7-9|TRBD2
TGTGCCAGCAGCCTAGCGGGAGGGTTAGATACGCAGTATTTT
CASSLAGGLDTQYF
>TRBJ2-2|TRBV19|TRBD1
TGTGCCAGTAACGACAGGGGAGGAACCGGGGAGCTGTTTTTT
CASNDRGGTGELFF